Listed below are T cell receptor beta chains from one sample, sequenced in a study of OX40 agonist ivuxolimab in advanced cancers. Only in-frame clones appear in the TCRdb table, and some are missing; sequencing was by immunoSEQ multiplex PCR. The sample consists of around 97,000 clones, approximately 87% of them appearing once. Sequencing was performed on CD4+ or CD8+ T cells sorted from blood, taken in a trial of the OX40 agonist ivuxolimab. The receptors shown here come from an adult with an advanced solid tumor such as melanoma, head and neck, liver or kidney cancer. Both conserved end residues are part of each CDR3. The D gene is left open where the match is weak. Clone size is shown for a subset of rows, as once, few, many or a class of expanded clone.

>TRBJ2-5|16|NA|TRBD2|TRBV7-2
TGTGCCAGCAGCTTAGAGACTAGCGGGGGACGCGGGACCCAGTACTTC
CASSLETSGGRGTQYF
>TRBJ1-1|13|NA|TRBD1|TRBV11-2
TGTGCCAGCAGTCCACAGGGGAGACCTGAAGCTTTCTTT
CASSPQGRPEAFF
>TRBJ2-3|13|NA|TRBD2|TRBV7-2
TGTGCCAGCAGCTCGGGAGGAACAGATACGCAGTATTTT
CASSSGGTDTQYF
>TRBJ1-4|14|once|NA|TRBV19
TGTGCCAGTAGTATAGATTGGGGGGATGAAAAACTGTTTTTT
CASSIDWGDEKLFF
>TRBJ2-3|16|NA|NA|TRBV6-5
TGTGCCAGCAGTTACTCGATCGCCACAGCCTCAGATACGCAGTATTTT
CASSYSIATASDTQYF
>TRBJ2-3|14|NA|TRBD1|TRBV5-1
TGCGCCAGCAGTTGGGACAGTTATGCAGATACGCAGTATTTT
CASSWDSYADTQYF
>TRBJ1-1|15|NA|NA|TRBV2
TGTGCCAGCAGTGAAGCGCTTCTGGGGTCCACTGAAGCTTTCTTT
CASSEALLGSTEAFF
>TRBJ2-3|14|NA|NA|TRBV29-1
TGCAGCTTACGCCGCGGGTCGGATACAGATACGCAGTATTTT
CSLRRGSDTDTQYF
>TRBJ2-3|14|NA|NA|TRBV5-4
TGTGCCAGCAGCGTGGGAAAGGGGACAGATACGCAGTATTTT
CASSVGKGTDTQYF
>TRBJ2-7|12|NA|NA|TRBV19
TGTGCCAGTCTAAGGGTCTGCTACGAGCAGTACTTC
CASLRVCYEQYF
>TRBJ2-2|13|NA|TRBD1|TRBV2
TGTGCCAGCAGGGGGGACAGTACCGGGGAGCTGTTTTTT
CASRGDSTGELFF
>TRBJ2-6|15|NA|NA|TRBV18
TGTGCCAGCTCACCTTCCGCCTCTGGGGCCAACGTCCTGACTTTC
CASSPSASGANVLTF
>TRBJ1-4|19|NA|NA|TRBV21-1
TGTGCCCCCCGGATGAAGTCACTCCCCTATGAGGGCCATAATGAAAAACTGTTTTTT
CAPRMKSLPYEGHNEKLFF
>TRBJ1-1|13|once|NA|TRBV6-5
TGTGCCAGCAGCCTCAGATGGAACACTGAAGCTTTCTTT
CASSLRWNTEAFF
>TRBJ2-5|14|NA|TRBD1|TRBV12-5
TGTGCTAGTGGTTTGGGGACAGGGCAAGAGACCCAGTACTTC
CASGLGTGQETQYF
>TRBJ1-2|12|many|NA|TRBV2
TGTGCCAGCAAGCAGGAAAACTATGGCTACACCTTC
CASKQENYGYTF
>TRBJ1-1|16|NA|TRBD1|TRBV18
TGTGCCAGCTCACCATGGGACAGGGGGTTGAACACTGAAGCTTTCTTT
CASSPWDRGLNTEAFF
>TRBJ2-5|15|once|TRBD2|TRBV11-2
TGTGCCAGCAGCCCCGGCAGCGGGGGTCCGGAGACCCAGTACTTC
CASSPGSGGPETQYF
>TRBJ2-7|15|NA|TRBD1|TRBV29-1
TGCAGCGCCTCCGGGGGACAGGGGGTCCCCTACGAGCAGTACTTC
CSASGGQGVPYEQYF
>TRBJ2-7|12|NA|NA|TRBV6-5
TGTGCCAGCAGCCCCGGGAGCTACGAGCAGTACTTC
CASSPGSYEQYF
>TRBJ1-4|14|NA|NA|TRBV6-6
TGTGCCAGCAGTTATGGGGGAAAGAATGAAAAACTGTTTTTT
CASSYGGKNEKLFF
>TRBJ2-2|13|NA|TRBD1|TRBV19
TGTGCCAGTAGTAAACAGGGGGCCGGGGAGCTGTTTTTT
CASSKQGAGELFF
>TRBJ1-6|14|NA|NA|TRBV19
TGTGCCAGTAGTCCTTATACCACAAACTCACCCCTCCACTTT
CASSPYTTNSPLHF
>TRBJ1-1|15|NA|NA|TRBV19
TGTGCCAGTAGTACAGGGGAAGGATTCGGCACTGAAGCTTTCTTT
CASSTGEGFGTEAFF
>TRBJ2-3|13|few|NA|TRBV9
TGTGCCAGCAGCGTGACTAGCACAGATACGCAGTATTTT
CASSVTSTDTQYF
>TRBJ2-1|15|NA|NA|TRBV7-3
TGTGCCAGCAGCTGGGACAAAAGCTCCTACAATGAGCAGTTCTTC
CASSWDKSSYNEQFF
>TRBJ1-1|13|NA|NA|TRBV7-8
TGTGCCAGCAGCTTATCGGCGAACACTGAAGCTTTCTTT
CASSLSANTEAFF
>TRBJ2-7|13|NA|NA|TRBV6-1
TGTGCCAGCAGGTCCCAAACGCTCTACGAGCAGTACTTC
CASRSQTLYEQYF
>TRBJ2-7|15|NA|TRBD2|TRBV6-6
TGTGCCAGCACCCCGAGGACTAGCGGGAGTTACGAGCAGTACTTC
CASTPRTSGSYEQYF
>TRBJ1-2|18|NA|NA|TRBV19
TGTGCCAGTACCATGGGTCGCAGGGTCGGCCGATTTAACTATGGCTACACCTTC
CASTMGRRVGRFNYGYTF
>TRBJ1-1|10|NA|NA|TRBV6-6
TGTGCCAGTATTCAGGGTGAAGCTTTCTTT
CASIQGEAFF
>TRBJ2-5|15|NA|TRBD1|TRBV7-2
TGTGCCAGCACTCTCGGGACAGCTAGGAGGGAGACCCAGTACTTC
CASTLGTARRETQYF
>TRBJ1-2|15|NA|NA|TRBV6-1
TGTGCCAGCAGTCCCCTATTGATGGGTGACTATGGCTACACCTTC
CASSPLLMGDYGYTF
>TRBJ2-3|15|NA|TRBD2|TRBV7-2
TGTGCCAGCAGCCGCGGGAGGCTCAGCACAGATACGCAGTATTTT
CASSRGRLSTDTQYF
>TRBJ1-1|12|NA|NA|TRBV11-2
TGTGCCAGCAGCCATGTTCACACTGAAGCTTTCTTT
CASSHVHTEAFF
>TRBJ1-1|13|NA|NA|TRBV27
TGTGCCAGCAGCCTCAGGGTGTATACTGAAGCTTTCTTT
CASSLRVYTEAFF
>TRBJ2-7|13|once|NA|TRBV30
TGTGCCTGGAGTAAAAGCAGGGGCTACGAGCAGTACTTC
CAWSKSRGYEQYF
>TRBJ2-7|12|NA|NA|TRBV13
TGTGCCAGCAGCTACAGGGATAACGAGCAGTACTTC
CASSYRDNEQYF
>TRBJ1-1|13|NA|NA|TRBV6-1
TGTGCCAGCAGTGAGAAGGGTACCACTGAAGCTTTCTTT
CASSEKGTTEAFF
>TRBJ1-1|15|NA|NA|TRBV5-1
TGCGCCAGCAGCAAGGAAGGGGCCCCGGAGACTGAAGCTTTCTTT
CASSKEGAPETEAFF
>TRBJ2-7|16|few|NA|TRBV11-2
TGTGCCAGCAGCTTAGATGCGGCCTCACCCTCCTACGAGCAGTACTTC
CASSLDAASPSYEQYF
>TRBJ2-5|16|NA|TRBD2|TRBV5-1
TGCGCCAGCAGCCCAATCACTAGCGGGGTAGCGGAGACCCAGTACTTC
CASSPITSGVAETQYF
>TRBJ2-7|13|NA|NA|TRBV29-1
TGCAGCGTGCGAGCCACACAGGGAGACGAGCAGTACTTC
CSVRATQGDEQYF
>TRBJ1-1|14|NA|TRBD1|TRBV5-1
TGCGCCAGCAGGCCGACAGGGGCGAACACTGAAGCTTTCTTT
CASRPTGANTEAFF
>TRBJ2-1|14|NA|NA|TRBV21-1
TGTGCCAGCAGCAAAGGTGCCTCCTACAATGAGCAGTTCTTC
CASSKGASYNEQFF
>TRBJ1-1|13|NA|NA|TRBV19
TGTGCCAGTAGTGACGGGGGAGGGACTGAAGCTTTCTTT
CASSDGGGTEAFF
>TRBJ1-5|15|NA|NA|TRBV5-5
TGTGCCAGCAGCTTAGGCTTCTATAGCAATCAGCCCCAGCATTTT
CASSLGFYSNQPQHF
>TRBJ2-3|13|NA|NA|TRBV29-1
TGCAGCGTTGCTTTTGGGACGGGGGCGGCGCAGTATTTT
CSVAFGTGAAQYF
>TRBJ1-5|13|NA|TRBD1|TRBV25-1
TGTGCCAGCAGCCAGGGGGGCAATCAGCCCCAGCATTTT
CASSQGGNQPQHF
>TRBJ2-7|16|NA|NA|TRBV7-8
TGTGCCAGCAGCTTAGCACCCCCGAGACTAGGTTCCGAGCAGTACTTC
CASSLAPPRLGSEQYF
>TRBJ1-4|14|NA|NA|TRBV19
TGTGCCAGTAGTCCACCGGCAACTAATGAAAAACTGTTTTTT
CASSPPATNEKLFF
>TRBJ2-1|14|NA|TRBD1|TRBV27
TGTGCCAGCAGGGGACAGGGATCCTACAATGAGCAGTTCTTC
CASRGQGSYNEQFF
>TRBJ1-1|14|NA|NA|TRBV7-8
TGTGCCAGCAGCCCGGACCCTGGGGACACTGAAGCTTTCTTT
CASSPDPGDTEAFF
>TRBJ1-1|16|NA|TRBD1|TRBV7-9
TGTGCCAGCAGCTTGGGGGACAGGGGATATAACACTGAAGCTTTCTTT
CASSLGDRGYNTEAFF
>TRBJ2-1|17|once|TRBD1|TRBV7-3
TGTGCCAGCAGCCCTCCCTCGGGGACAGACCGTTTGAATGAGCAGTTCTTC
CASSPPSGTDRLNEQFF
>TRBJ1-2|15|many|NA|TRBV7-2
TGTGCCAGCAGCCCCCGGCAGGGTCCCCTTTATGGCTACACCTTC
CASSPRQGPLYGYTF
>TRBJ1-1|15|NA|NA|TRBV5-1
TGCGCCAGCAGCTTGGTGGGGGGTTGGGGCACTGAAGCTTTCTTT
CASSLVGGWGTEAFF